One sample yielded the 7 T cell receptor beta chains listed below, sequenced in a study of chemoradiotherapy in HPV16-positive cancers. Data came from immunoSEQ multiplex PCR; TCRdb stores just in-frame clones and leaves some out. The sample records over a thousand clones, around 86% being singletons. Sample: tumor tissue, taken from a patient who underwent chemoradiotherapy. Receptors originate from a human donor with HPV-associated anogenital cancer.

The rearrangement links TRBV27 to TRBJ2-6; D unclear. Trimming took off 0 bases at V and 0 bases at J, with 6 bases between the two ends. Germline values: CDR1 MNHEY, CDR2 SMNVEV (reference sequence). The CDR3 totals 16 residues. Here the CDR3 DNA reads TGTGCCAGCAGTTTATCTTTGAACTCTGGGGCCAACGTCCTGACTTTC. Its protein is CASSLSLNSGANVLTF.

V usage is TRBV28 and J usage is TRBJ1-2; no reliable D call. V lost 5 bases to trimming and J lost 4 bases, with 8 bases between them. Germline lookup yields CDR1 MDHEN and CDR2 SYDVKM. This CDR3 is built from 12 residues. The CDR3 coding sequence is TGTGCCAGCAGTCGATTAAGCTATGGCTACACCTTC. Translating it yields CASSRLSYGYTF.

The chain uses TRBV5-4 and TRBJ2-7; 7 bases are shared with TRBD2. This CDR3 has 17 residues. The germline CDR1 and CDR2 sequences are SGHNT and YYREEE (reference sequence). V shed 3 bases, J shed 3 bases, and the junction held 15 bases outside the gene matches. As DNA, the CDR3 is TGTGCCAGCAGCTGGGCCGGGGAGGGGAGAGGCGGCTACGAGCAGTACTTC. This sequence encodes CASSWAGEGRGGYEQYF. Filled out from reference TRBV5-4 and TRBJ2-7, the complete variable domain reads ETGVTQSPTHLIKTRGQQVTLRCSSQSGHNTVSWYQQALGQGPQFIFQYYREEENGRGNFPPRFSGLQFPNYSSELNVNALELDDSALYLCASSWAGEGRGGYEQYFGPGTRLTVT.

The rearrangement joins TRBV6-6 to TRBJ2-3; no clear D. Trimming pared 6 bases from V and 2 bases from J, leaving 12 bases between. Per the germline V gene, CDR1 is MNHNY and CDR2 is SVGAGI (reference sequence). This CDR3 comprises 14 residues. The CDR3 DNA is TGTGCCAGCAGCCTACTGGCCTCCACAGATACGCAGTATTTT. This sequence encodes CASSLLASTDTQYF.

Written as DNA, the CDR3 is TGTGCCAGCAGCGACCGGGACAGGGGATTTGAAAAACTGTTTTTT. Its translation is CASSDRDRGFEKLFF. This chain uses TRBV11-2 with TRBJ1-4; 10 bases fit TRBD1. This CDR3 has 15 amino acids. V shed 5 bases, J shed 7 bases, and the junction held 7 bases outside the gene matches. Germline V gene lookup returns CDR1 SGHAT and CDR2 FQNNGV.

The chain employs TRBV10-3 and TRBJ2-5, with D possibly being TRBD1 (6 bases). V lost 5 bases to trimming and J lost 4 bases, with 8 bases between them. The V gene's germline CDR1 is ENHRY and CDR2 SYGVKD. This CDR3 comprises 12 residues. The CDR3, as DNA: TGTGCCATCAGTCCAGGGGTAGAGACCCAGTACTTC. Translation gives CAISPGVETQYF.

The rearrangement uses TRBV4-3 and TRBJ1-2; tentatively, D is TRBD1 (6 bases). The CDR3 sequence is 14 residues long. V was trimmed by 1 base and J by 5 bases, leaving 11 bases between them. Looked up from germline, CDR1 is LGHNA and CDR2 is YSLEER. The CDR3 protein is CASSQGQQGYGYTF. The DNA of the CDR3 is TGCGCCAGCAGCCAAGGGCAACAGGGATATGGCTACACCTTC.